These 21 T cell receptor beta chains originate from one sample sequenced in a study of cytomegalovirus exposure and HLA in healthy donors. The PCR ran on 60 Vbeta and 13 Jbeta primers. Profiled with immunoSEQ multiplex PCR; TCRdb holds only in-frame clones, not every one. The table lists about 180,000 clones, about 82% of them singletons. The sequenced sample consisted of PBMCs. These receptor sequences come from a man between 18 and 35 years old in good health and CMV-seronegative.

The chain employs TRBV27 and TRBJ1-6, with D possibly being TRBD1 (5 bases). Germline lookup yields CDR1 MNHEY and CDR2 SMNVEV (reference sequence). With 4 bases removed from V and 10 bases from J, the gap between germline ends came to 17 bases. CDR3 length: 15 residues. CDR3 in amino acids: CASSSLTASRSPLHF. The CDR3 DNA reads TGTGCCAGCAGTTCACTGACAGCCTCCCGATCACCCCTCCACTTT.

The chain links TRBV9 to TRBJ2-4; D might be TRBD2 (5 bases). The V end lost 0 bases, the J end lost 8 bases, and 15 bases lay between the germline ends. Germline CDR1 SGDLS, CDR2 YYNGEE. This CDR3 is 15 amino acids long. As DNA, the CDR3 is TGTGCCAGCAGCGTAGCGTCTCGCGCGAGGGACATTCAGTACTTC. Its protein product is CASSVASRARDIQYF.

There are a few counts of this clone. The CDR3 loop reads CASSSLMEPQHF. The CDR3 coding sequence is TGTGCCAGCAGTTCACTAATGGAGCCCCAGCATTTT. This chain connects TRBV27 to TRBJ1-5; D unclear. Trimming took 4 bases from V and 8 from J, leaving 9 bases between them. Germline V gene lookup returns CDR1 MNHEY and CDR2 SMNVEV (reference sequence). The CDR3 has 12 amino acids.

This chain uses TRBV14 with TRBJ2-2; TRBD2 aligns across 10 bases. The CDR3 has 20 residues. J lost 1 base, V lost 4 bases, and 15 bases had no gene match. Germline-derived CDR1 and CDR2 are SGHDN and FVKESK. The CDR3 DNA reads TGTGCCAGCAGCCGCCGAGGGGGTCGGAGCGGGAGGGTGAACACCGGGGAGCTGTTTTTT. Protein sequence: CASSRRGGRSGRVNTGELFF.

V gene TRBV5-1 combines with J gene TRBJ2-3; unclear D gene. Trimming left V 5 bases short and J 3 bases short, with 4 bases between. CDR1 and CDR2 (germline): SGHRS, YFSETQ. The CDR3 has 11 residues. DNA for the CDR3: TGCGCCAGCAGGAGTACAGATACGCAGTATTTT. The encoded protein is CASRSTDTQYF.

This clone was seen just once. The chain is built from TRBV9 and TRBJ2-1; 12 bases are a match to TRBD2. CDR3 size: 18 residues. After removal of 1 base from V and 4 bases from J, the junction contained 9 bases not matched to a gene. In germline, CDR1 is SGDLS, CDR2 YYNGEE. The CDR3 nucleotides are TGTGCCAGCAGCGTAACACCCACCGGGACTAGCGGGTACAATGAGCAGTTCTTC. Translating it yields CASSVTPTGTSGYNEQFF.

V gene TRBV28 combines with J gene TRBJ1-5; 8 bases line up with TRBD1. The length of the CDR3 is 16 residues. Per germline, CDR1 MDHEN and CDR2 SYDVKM. Unmatched junction bases numbered 7, after V lost 0 bases and J lost 6 bases. The CDR3 bases are TGTGCCAGCAGTTTATGGGGCAGGGGGCATGGTCAGCCCCAGCATTTT. Translating it yields CASSLWGRGHGQPQHF.

The rearrangement joins TRBV27 to TRBJ1-2; a possible D gene is TRBD1 (5 bases). This CDR3 has 14 residues. The V end was cut by 4 bases, the J end by 2 bases, with 11 bases between. The V gene's germline CDR1 is MNHEY and CDR2 SMNVEV (reference sequence). Here the CDR3 DNA reads TGTGCCAGCAGTTCCAGGGTGGCCAACTATGGCTACACCTTC. Its protein product is CASSSRVANYGYTF.

The gene calls are TRBV28 and TRBJ2-4, with a possible D match to TRBD1 (7 bases). Germline V lookup: CDR1 MDHEN, CDR2 SYDVKM. The length of the CDR3 is 16 residues. Trimming took 8 bases from V and 6 from J, leaving 23 bases between them. The CDR3 loop is CASREARLQGGNIQYF. The CDR3, as DNA: TGTGCCAGCCGCGAAGCTCGACTTCAGGGGGGAAACATTCAGTACTTC.

This chain joins TRBV28 and TRBJ1-6, with 7 bases matching TRBD1. Germline V CDR1 and CDR2: MDHEN, SYDVKM. The trim removed 2 bases at V and 2 bases at J, leaving 9 bases unmatched. The CDR3 consists of 18 residues. Written as DNA, the CDR3 is TGTGCCAGCAGTTTAGGGGTCAGGGGGAGCCCCTATAATTCACCCCTCCACTTT. Residues: CASSLGVRGSPYNSPLHF. The entire variable domain, with the rest obtained from reference TRBV28 and TRBJ1-6, is as follows: DVKVTQSSRYLVKRTGEKVFLECVQDMDHENMFWYRQDPGLGLRLIYFSYDVKMKEKGDIPEGYSVSREKKERFSLILESASTNQTSMYLCASSLGVRGSPYNSPLHFGNGTRLTVT.

In this sample, this clone turned up a few times. The chain carries TRBV6-1 and TRBJ2-1; D unclear. Between the trimmed V and J ends, which lost 0 bases and 12 bases, there was a span of 9 bases. Germline CDR1 and CDR2: MNHNS and SASEGT. The CDR3 runs to 12 residues. The CDR3 DNA reads as TGTGCCAGCAGTGAAGCCGGGTTGGGGCAGTTCTTC. Amino acid sequence: CASSEAGLGQFF.

This clone was observed a single time. The gene calls are TRBV11-1 and TRBJ2-5, with unresolved D. The CDR3 extends over 15 amino acids. V was clipped by 6 bases and J by 5 bases, with 19 bases between them. Germline values: CDR1 SGHAT, CDR2 FQDESV (reference sequence). The CDR3 loop reads CASRRWNLQRETQYF. The CDR3 DNA follows: TGTGCCAGCAGGAGGTGGAATCTCCAGAGGGAGACCCAGTACTTC.

The chain couples TRBV2 to TRBJ1-2; D gene ambiguous. The CDR3 runs 11 residues. Trimming took 5 bases from V and 5 from J, leaving 6 bases between them. Germline CDR1 is SNHLY and CDR2 is FYNNEI. For the CDR3, the DNA is TGTGCCAGCAGTCCCAGATATGGCTACACCTTC. It codes for CASSPRYGYTF.

This clone appeared a few times. This CDR3 reads CASSKNFNTEAFF. In DNA, the CDR3 is TGTGCCAGCAGCAAGAACTTTAACACTGAAGCTTTCTTT. The rearrangement uses TRBV21-1 and TRBJ1-1. TRBV21-1 is flagged as a pseudogene. This CDR3 is 13 amino acids long.

This clone has a single count. The rearrangement links TRBV11-2 to TRBJ1-2; D uncertain. The V end was cut by 1 base, the J end by 7 bases, with 10 bases between. This CDR3 has 13 residues. CDR1 SGHAT and CDR2 FQNNGV come from the germline V gene. The CDR3 region has the DNA TGTGCCAGCAGCTTAGGCCGACTCCCTGGCTACACCTTC. Translated, it gives CASSLGRLPGYTF.

The chain links TRBV5-1 to TRBJ2-7; 7 bases are a match to TRBD1. With V trimmed by 4 bases and J by 2 bases, 9 bases remained unmatched. Germline-derived CDR1 and CDR2 are SGHRS and YFSETQ. The CDR3 totals 15 residues. The CDR3 here is CASSTNAGTAYEQYF. For the CDR3, the DNA is TGCGCCAGCAGCACCAACGCTGGGACAGCCTACGAGCAGTACTTC.

V usage is TRBV2 and J usage is TRBJ2-3; weak D call: TRBD2 (7 bases). The germline CDR1 and CDR2 sequences are SNHLY and FYNNEI. Trimming took 6 bases from V and 2 from J, leaving 12 bases between them. CDR3 length equals 14 residues. The DNA for the CDR3 is TGTGCCAGCAGGGAGCGGGGACACACAGATACGCAGTATTTT. Translating gives CASRERGHTDTQYF.

V gene TRBV5-1 combines with J gene TRBJ2-3; TRBD2 agrees at 8 bases. The CDR3 covers 22 residues. The V gene's germline CDR1 is SGHRS and CDR2 YFSETQ. V lost 1 base, J lost 0 bases, and 22 bases stayed unmatched. The CDR3 reads CASSLFPARGLGTASSTDTQYF. Written as DNA, the CDR3 is TGCGCCAGCAGCTTGTTTCCGGCCCGGGGACTAGGAACAGCCTCTAGCACAGATACGCAGTATTTT.

J is TRBJ2-5 and V is TRBV30, with D tentatively TRBD2 (6 bases). Germline V gene sequence: CDR1 GTSNPN, CDR2 SVGIG (reference sequence). Trimming cost V 5 bases and J 11 bases, with 21 bases left between them. The CDR3 runs to 13 residues. CDR3 DNA: TGTGCCTGGGTAATGGGCAATGGGGAGGAGCAGTACTTC. It encodes CAWVMGNGEEQYF.

The chain carries TRBV7-9 and TRBJ2-1; maybe TRBD1 (5 bases). V shed 3 bases and J shed 7 bases, with 10 bases lying between them. Germline CDR1 and CDR2: SEHNR and FQNEAQ (reference sequence). The CDR3 length is 13 residues. The CDR3 bases are TGTGCCAGCAGCTTTAGGCCAGGGAATGAGCAGTTCTTC. This sequence encodes CASSFRPGNEQFF.

The V call is TRBV6-1, the J call TRBJ1-4, with a tentative D call TRBD1 (6 bases). This CDR3 spans 16 amino acids. V was trimmed by 1 base and J by 5 bases, leaving 14 bases between them. Germline loops: CDR1 MNHNS, CDR2 SASEGT. The CDR3 bases are TGTGCCAGCAGTGAAGTAGGCTACAGGGTCAATGAAAAACTGTTTTTT. Amino acids: CASSEVGYRVNEKLFF.